There are a few counts of the clone carrying this T cell receptor beta chain. What it binds is not known. The sample comes from a study of graft-versus-host responses after intestinal transplantation. Study-level information: Transplantation in recipients was multivisceral, liver-intestinal, or isolated intestinal. Tacrolimus plus steroids were given to all recipients for roughly 3 years, preceded by anti-thymocyte globulin induction. Study findings and constraints: In recipient marrow, GvH clones were found, and some appeared first in ileum or blood.

Trimming shortened V by 5 bases and J by 8 bases, and 9 bases separated the two germline ends. The CDR3 is 12 amino acids. Germline CDR1 and CDR2: LNHDA and SQIVND (reference sequence). TCRdb's copy holds only in-frame clones and misses some; the assay was immunoSEQ multiplex PCR. Of about 130,000 clones listed, around 90% are singletons. The gene calls are TRBV19 and TRBJ1-4; D perhaps matches TRBD1 (5 bases). Sequenced here: unstimulated CD4+ T cells sorted from spleen or lymph node cells, sampled before intestinal transplant. This TCR derives from a human donor who received an intestinal transplant. The CDR3 is CASSQGGEKLFF. For the CDR3, the DNA is TGTGCCAGTAGTCAGGGAGGGGAAAAACTGTTTTTT.